The sequence of this T cell receptor (beta chain) was determined in a study of blood T cell repertoires in COVID-19. As for the study in general: There were acute and convalescent COVID-19 samples, and they came from the United States, Italy and Spain.

V dropped 1 base and J dropped 7; count of bases not matched to a gene: 3. The CDR3 spans 13 residues. Authors' processing steps: Scientists estimated how many nucleated cells there were by amplifying reference gene primers. Repertoires were generated with immunoSEQ multiplex PCR, while TCRdb's copy carries only in-frame clones and drops some. V and J calls and clone size are as listed in that table; D and trimming were resolved from the DNA. The profile covers about 170,000 clones, with around four fifths appearing a single time and roughly 19% taken by the ten largest. The material sequenced was peripheral blood. This sequence joins TRBV12-3 or TRBV12-4 and TRBJ2-5, with TRBD2 matching over 7 bases. This TCR derives from a woman aged 70 to 79 who had recovered from COVID-19. CDR3 protein: CASSLGREGTQYF. In DNA form, the CDR3 reads TGTGCCAGCAGTTTAGGCAGGGAGGGGACCCAGTACTTC.